This T cell receptor beta chain stems from a study of cytomegalovirus exposure and HLA in healthy donors. The PCR employed 60 Vbeta primers together with 13 Jbeta primers. The repertoire was sequenced with immunoSEQ multiplex PCR; TCRdb's copy has only in-frame clones and lacks some. Its table records about 55,000 clones. V was pared by 5 bases and J by 2 bases, with 7 bases of the junction left unmatched. CDR3 length equals 15 residues. The germline V gene encodes CDR1 PRHDT and CDR2 FYEKMQ (reference sequence). The chain uses TRBV13 and TRBJ2-7; 9 nucleotides align to TRBD1. The source material was PBMCs. The clonotype comes from a man aged 50 to 59 in good health and CMV-seropositive. The CDR3 nucleotides are TGTGCCAGCAGCCGCCTCGGACAGGGGACCTACGAGCAGTACTTC. It translates to CASSRLGQGTYEQYF.